This entry lists 13 T cell receptor beta chains sequenced from one sample in a study of cytomegalovirus exposure and HLA in healthy donors. Primers for the PCR totalled 60 Vbeta and 13 Jbeta. The assay was immunoSEQ multiplex PCR, and TCRdb's table has in-frame clones only and misses some. In the table there are more than 85,000 clones, about three quarters of which are singletons. The sequencing sample was made of PBMCs. The receptors were sampled from a woman aged 50 to 65 in good health and CMV-seropositive.

This chain connects TRBV19 to TRBJ2-7; D ambiguous. The CDR3 loop spans 12 amino acids. The ends were cut back, 5 bases at V and 3 bases at J, with 8 bases in the middle. Germline lookup yields CDR1 LNHDA and CDR2 SQIVND (reference sequence). The CDR3 DNA is TGTGCCAGTAGTCTAGGCGGCTACGAGCAGTACTTC. Amino acids: CASSLGGYEQYF.

This clone was counted once. This chain connects TRBV7-2 to TRBJ1-5, with a tentative D call TRBD1 (5 bases). CDR1 is SGHTA and CDR2 is FQGNSA in the germline V gene. V dropped 5 bases and J dropped 4 bases, with 9 bases sitting between them. The CDR3 runs to 13 residues. The CDR3 DNA reads as TGTGCCAGCAGCGCGACAGAGAATCAGCCCCAGCATTTT. Protein: CASSATENQPQHF.

This rearrangement joins TRBV19 to TRBJ1-2; 9 bases are shared with TRBD1. V trimming: 6 bases; J trimming: 6 bases; junction bases outside the gene matches: 14. Germline loops: CDR1 LNHDA, CDR2 SQIVND (reference sequence). The CDR3 has 16 residues. CDR3 sequence: CASRRTTGTGWDGYTF. In DNA form, the CDR3 reads TGTGCCAGTAGGCGTACGACCGGGACAGGGTGGGATGGCTACACCTTC.

The V call is TRBV9, the J call TRBJ2-7; unclear D gene. Germline assignment: CDR1 SGDLS and CDR2 YYNGEE. Trimming took off 0 bases at V and 4 bases at J, with 11 bases between the two ends. CDR3 length: 14 residues. CDR3 protein: CASSVASSSYEQYF. The CDR3 DNA reads as TGTGCCAGCAGCGTAGCTTCTAGTTCGTACGAGCAGTACTTC.

At least ten counts were recorded for this clone. The chain carries TRBV7-9 and TRBJ1-1; weak D call: TRBD1 (6 bases). V gave up 1 base and J gave up 5 bases, with 26 bases separating them. Germline V gene data show CDR1 as SEHNR and CDR2 as FQNEAQ (reference sequence). This CDR3 is 19 amino acids long. The CDR3 here is CASSLGSLRGGPGKTEAFF. The CDR3, as DNA: TGTGCCAGCAGCTTAGGCTCCCTACGGGGGGGGCCGGGAAAGACTGAAGCTTTCTTT.

The V call is TRBV4-1, the J call TRBJ2-7; D possibly corresponds to TRBD2 (6 bases). CDR3 length: 16 amino acids. Per the germline V gene, CDR1 is MGHRA and CDR2 is YSYEKL. V was trimmed by 2 bases and J by 0 bases, leaving 14 bases between them. CDR3 residues: CASSQSSTGDSYEQYF. The CDR3 nucleotides are TGCGCCAGCAGCCAATCCAGTACGGGGGACTCCTACGAGCAGTACTTC.

V usage is TRBV29-1 and J usage is TRBJ2-2, with D tentatively TRBD1 (6 bases). CDR3 length: 14 residues. Trimming took 6 bases from V and 3 from J, leaving 14 bases between them. Germline V gene data show CDR1 as SQVTM and CDR2 as ANQGSEA. The CDR3 DNA sequence: TGCAGCGTCACACAGGGTGGGGACACCGGGGAGCTGTTTTTT. This codes for CSVTQGGDTGELFF.

The chain recombines TRBV28 with TRBJ1-5; D might be TRBD1 (6 bases). V dropped 5 bases and J dropped 0 bases, with 11 bases sitting between them. There are 15 residues in the CDR3. Per the germline V gene, CDR1 is MDHEN and CDR2 is SYDVKM. The CDR3 nucleotides read TGTGCCAGCAGTCTACAGGGCCTTAGCAATCAGCCCCAGCATTTT. As protein: CASSLQGLSNQPQHF.

This clone has a single count. The chain links TRBV25-1 to TRBJ2-7; weak D call: TRBD2 (5 bases). V lost 9 bases and J 0 bases, leaving 18 bases between the germline ends. CDR1 is MGHDK, CDR2 SYGVNS, per germline. CDR3 length equals 15 residues. In DNA form, the CDR3 reads TGTGCCAGGATTCCGGCGGACTCGGGCTCCTACGAGCAGTACTTC. It yields the protein CARIPADSGSYEQYF.

The J gene is TRBJ2-1, the V gene TRBV5-6; tentatively, D is TRBD2 (5 bases). This CDR3 has 16 amino acids. Trimming shortened V by 4 bases and J by 0 bases, and 14 bases separated the two germline ends. The germline V gene has CDR1 SGHDT and CDR2 YYEEEE. CDR3 in DNA: TGTGCCAGCAGCCCTCGGGGTTTAAGCTCCTACAATGAGCAGTTCTTC. The encoded protein is CASSPRGLSSYNEQFF.

This clone was seen a handful of times. V usage is TRBV6-5 and J usage is TRBJ1-1; D gene uncertain. Per the germline V gene, CDR1 is MNHEY and CDR2 is SVGAGI. The length of the CDR3 is 13 residues. Trimming removed 7 bases from V and 2 bases from J, with 11 bases in between. CDR3 sequence: CASTPGGNTEAFF. The CDR3 DNA reads TGTGCCAGCACCCCGGGAGGTAACACTGAAGCTTTCTTT.

This chain links TRBV6-5 with TRBJ2-5; the match to TRBD1 covers 8 bases. V was clipped by 6 bases and J by 3 bases; unmatched bases: 6. CDR3 length: 14 amino acids. Germline values: CDR1 MNHEY, CDR2 SVGAGI. Here the CDR3 reads CASSLTGVKETQYF. The CDR3 nucleotides are TGTGCCAGCAGCTTGACAGGGGTGAAAGAGACCCAGTACTTC.

The chain recombines TRBV4-3 with TRBJ2-5; 9 bases fit TRBD2. V dropped 1 base and J dropped 4; count of bases not matched to a gene: 4. The CDR3 has 15 amino acids. The germline V gene encodes CDR1 LGHNA and CDR2 YSLEER. Here the CDR3 reads CASSQVAGVLETQYF. The CDR3 coding sequence is TGCGCCAGCAGCCAAGTAGCGGGAGTCTTAGAGACCCAGTACTTC.